This T cell receptor beta chain came from a study of cytomegalovirus exposure and HLA in healthy donors. The PCR made use of 60 Vbeta and 13 Jbeta primers. Repertoires were generated with immunoSEQ multiplex PCR, while TCRdb's copy carries only in-frame clones and drops some. Among 150,000 to 200,000 clones listed, 60% to 80% were seen once. About this clone: Antigen specificity is unknown.

General study findings and limits: The authors later found HLA-associated TCR beta chains more clonally expanded than equally common others.

Germline values: CDR1 LNHDA, CDR2 SQIVND (reference sequence). Germline trimming cut 6 bases from V and 6 bases from J; bases unmatched to any gene: 4. This CDR3 is 12 amino acids long. This TCR came from a woman in her forties or fifties in good health and CMV-seropositive. Sample: PBMCs. This chain uses TRBV19 with TRBJ2-7; 8 bases are a match to TRBD2. The CDR3 loop reads CASSQAGGEQYF. The CDR3 nucleotides read TGTGCCAGTAGCCAGGCGGGGGGCGAGCAGTACTTC. Full variable domain (outside the CDR3, taken from reference TRBV19 and TRBJ2-7): DGGITQSPKYLFRKEGQNVTLSCEQNLNHDAMYWYRQDPGQGLRLIYYSQIVNDFQKGDIAEGYSVSREKKESFPLTVTSAQKNPTAFYLCASSQAGGEQYFGPGTRLTVT.